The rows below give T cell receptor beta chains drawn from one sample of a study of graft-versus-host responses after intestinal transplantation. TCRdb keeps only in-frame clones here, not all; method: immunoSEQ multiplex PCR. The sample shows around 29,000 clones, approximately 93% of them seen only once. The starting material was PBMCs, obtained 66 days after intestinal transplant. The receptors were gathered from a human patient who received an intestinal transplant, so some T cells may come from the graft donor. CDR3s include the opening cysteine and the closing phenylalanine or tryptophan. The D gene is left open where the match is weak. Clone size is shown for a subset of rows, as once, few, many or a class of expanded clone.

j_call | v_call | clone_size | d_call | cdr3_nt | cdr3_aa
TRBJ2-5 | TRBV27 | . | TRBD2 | TGTGCCAGCAGCCCGGCGAGCGGGGGTTCGTACCAAGAGACCCAGTACTTC | CASSPASGGSYQETQYF
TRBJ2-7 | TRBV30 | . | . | TGTGCCTGGTCACAGGGTTCCGGCGTCTCCGAGCAGTACTTC | CAWSQGSGVSEQYF
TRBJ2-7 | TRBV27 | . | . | TGTGCCAGCAGTTTTTCTGGGACATTCGTCTCCTACGAGCAGTACTTC | CASSFSGTFVSYEQYF
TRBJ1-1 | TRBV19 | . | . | TGTGCCAGTAGTATAGGCCAAATGAACACTGAAGCTTTCTTT | CASSIGQMNTEAFF
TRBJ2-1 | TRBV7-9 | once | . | TGTGCCAGCAGCTTCCCAAAGGTCAGGGAGCAGTTCTTC | CASSFPKVREQFF
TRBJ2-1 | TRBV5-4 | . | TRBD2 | TGTGCCAGCAGCTTCCTAGCGGGGGGGATTGAGCAGTTCTTC | CASSFLAGGIEQFF
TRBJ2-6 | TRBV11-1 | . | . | TGTGCCAGCGCGAGGTACAGGTTCAGCTCTGGGGCCAACGTCCTGACTTTC | CASARYRFSSGANVLTF
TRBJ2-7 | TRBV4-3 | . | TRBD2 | TGCGCCAGCAGCCAAGAGCTTCTAGCGGAGAGCTCCTACGAGCAGTACTTC | CASSQELLAESSYEQYF
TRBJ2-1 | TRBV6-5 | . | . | TGTGCCAGCAGGAAGGAGGTAGGCTCCTACAATGAGCAGTTCTTC | CASRKEVGSYNEQFF
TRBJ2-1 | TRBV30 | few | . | TGTGCCTGCACAGGCTTATGGTACAATGAGCAGTTCTTC | CACTGLWYNEQFF
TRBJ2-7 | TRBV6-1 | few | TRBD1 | TGTGCCAGTATGAGGGGGCAGAATGGATACGAGCAGTACTTC | CASMRGQNGYEQYF
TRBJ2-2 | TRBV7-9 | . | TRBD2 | TGTGCCAGCAGTCCCACTAGCGGCCGGGCGACCGGGGAGCTGTTTTTT | CASSPTSGRATGELFF
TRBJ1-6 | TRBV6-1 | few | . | TGTGCCAGCAGTAAAGACAGCTCCTATAATTCACCCCTCCACTTT | CASSKDSSYNSPLHF
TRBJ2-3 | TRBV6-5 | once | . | TGTGCCAGCACCGAAGCTACTAGCACAGATACGCAGTATTTT | CASTEATSTDTQYF
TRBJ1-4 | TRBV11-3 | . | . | TGTGCCAGCAGCTTAGATGCAGGGGTCGGTGAAAAACTGTTTTTT | CASSLDAGVGEKLFF
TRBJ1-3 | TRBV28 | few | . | TGTGCCAGCAGTTTCCCAGGAAACACCATATATTTT | CASSFPGNTIYF
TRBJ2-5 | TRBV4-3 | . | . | TGCGCCAGCAGCCGAGCAGGGGAAGAGACCCAGTACTTC | CASSRAGEETQYF
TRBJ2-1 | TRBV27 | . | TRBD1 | TGTGCCAGCAGTAACTGGGACAGCCAGTTCTTC | CASSNWDSQFF
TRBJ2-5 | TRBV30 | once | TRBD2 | TGTGCCTGGAGTGACGGGGTGGTAGCGGGACCTCAAGAGACCCAGTACTTC | CAWSDGVVAGPQETQYF
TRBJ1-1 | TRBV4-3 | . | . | TGCGCCAGCAGCCAGGACCGGGGGGTGAACACTGAAGCTTTCTTT | CASSQDRGVNTEAFF
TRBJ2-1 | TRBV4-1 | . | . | TGCGCCAGCAGCCACATCCTTTCCGAGGTTTCCTACAATGAGCAGTTCTTC | CASSHILSEVSYNEQFF
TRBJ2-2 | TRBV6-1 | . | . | TGTGCCAGCGAGGGACACTCGAACACCGGGGAGCTGTTTTTT | CASEGHSNTGELFF